This entry features one T cell receptor beta chain sequence. The antigen is undetermined. This table comes from immunoSEQ multiplex PCR, and its TCRdb copy is limited to in-frame clones, with some not included. The sample lists more than 45,000 clones; 90% to 95% were seen once. This CDR3 contains 13 residues. V lost 0 bases, J lost 10 bases, and 10 bases lay in between. Germline V gives CDR1 MRHNA, CDR2 SNTAGT. The sample comes from a study of cytomegalovirus exposure and HLA in healthy donors. Study-level information: The 95 to 150 validation repertoires, a later analysis reported, used the same platform as the 550 to 800 first-cohort repertoires. Study-level results: According to a later analysis, TCR clusters from the first cohort tended to co-occur in the approximately 130 validation repertoires. Specificity for CMV antigens was confirmed in vitro for a few of the CMV-associated chains. 150 or so TCR beta chains were listed as cytomegalovirus-associated.

The chain has TRBV6-4 and TRBJ2-1, with D possibly being TRBD2 (6 bases). This TCR was sampled from a man aged 18-30 years in good health and CMV-seronegative. Sequenced sample: PBMCs. The CDR3 protein is CASSDSWLAEQFF. The CDR3, as DNA: TGTGCCAGCAGTGACTCCTGGCTAGCGGAGCAGTTCTTC.